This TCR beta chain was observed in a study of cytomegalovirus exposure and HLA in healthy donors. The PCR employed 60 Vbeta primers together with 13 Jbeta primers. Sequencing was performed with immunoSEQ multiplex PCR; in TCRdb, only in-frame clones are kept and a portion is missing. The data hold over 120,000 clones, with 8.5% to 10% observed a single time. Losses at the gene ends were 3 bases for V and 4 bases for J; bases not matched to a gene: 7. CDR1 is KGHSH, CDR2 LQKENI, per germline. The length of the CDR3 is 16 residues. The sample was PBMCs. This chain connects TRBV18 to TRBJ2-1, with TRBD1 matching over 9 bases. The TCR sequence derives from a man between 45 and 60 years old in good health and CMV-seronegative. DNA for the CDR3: TGTGCCAGCTCACCCCGACAGGGGGACTTTTACAATGAGCAGTTCTTC. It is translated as CASSPRQGDFYNEQFF.